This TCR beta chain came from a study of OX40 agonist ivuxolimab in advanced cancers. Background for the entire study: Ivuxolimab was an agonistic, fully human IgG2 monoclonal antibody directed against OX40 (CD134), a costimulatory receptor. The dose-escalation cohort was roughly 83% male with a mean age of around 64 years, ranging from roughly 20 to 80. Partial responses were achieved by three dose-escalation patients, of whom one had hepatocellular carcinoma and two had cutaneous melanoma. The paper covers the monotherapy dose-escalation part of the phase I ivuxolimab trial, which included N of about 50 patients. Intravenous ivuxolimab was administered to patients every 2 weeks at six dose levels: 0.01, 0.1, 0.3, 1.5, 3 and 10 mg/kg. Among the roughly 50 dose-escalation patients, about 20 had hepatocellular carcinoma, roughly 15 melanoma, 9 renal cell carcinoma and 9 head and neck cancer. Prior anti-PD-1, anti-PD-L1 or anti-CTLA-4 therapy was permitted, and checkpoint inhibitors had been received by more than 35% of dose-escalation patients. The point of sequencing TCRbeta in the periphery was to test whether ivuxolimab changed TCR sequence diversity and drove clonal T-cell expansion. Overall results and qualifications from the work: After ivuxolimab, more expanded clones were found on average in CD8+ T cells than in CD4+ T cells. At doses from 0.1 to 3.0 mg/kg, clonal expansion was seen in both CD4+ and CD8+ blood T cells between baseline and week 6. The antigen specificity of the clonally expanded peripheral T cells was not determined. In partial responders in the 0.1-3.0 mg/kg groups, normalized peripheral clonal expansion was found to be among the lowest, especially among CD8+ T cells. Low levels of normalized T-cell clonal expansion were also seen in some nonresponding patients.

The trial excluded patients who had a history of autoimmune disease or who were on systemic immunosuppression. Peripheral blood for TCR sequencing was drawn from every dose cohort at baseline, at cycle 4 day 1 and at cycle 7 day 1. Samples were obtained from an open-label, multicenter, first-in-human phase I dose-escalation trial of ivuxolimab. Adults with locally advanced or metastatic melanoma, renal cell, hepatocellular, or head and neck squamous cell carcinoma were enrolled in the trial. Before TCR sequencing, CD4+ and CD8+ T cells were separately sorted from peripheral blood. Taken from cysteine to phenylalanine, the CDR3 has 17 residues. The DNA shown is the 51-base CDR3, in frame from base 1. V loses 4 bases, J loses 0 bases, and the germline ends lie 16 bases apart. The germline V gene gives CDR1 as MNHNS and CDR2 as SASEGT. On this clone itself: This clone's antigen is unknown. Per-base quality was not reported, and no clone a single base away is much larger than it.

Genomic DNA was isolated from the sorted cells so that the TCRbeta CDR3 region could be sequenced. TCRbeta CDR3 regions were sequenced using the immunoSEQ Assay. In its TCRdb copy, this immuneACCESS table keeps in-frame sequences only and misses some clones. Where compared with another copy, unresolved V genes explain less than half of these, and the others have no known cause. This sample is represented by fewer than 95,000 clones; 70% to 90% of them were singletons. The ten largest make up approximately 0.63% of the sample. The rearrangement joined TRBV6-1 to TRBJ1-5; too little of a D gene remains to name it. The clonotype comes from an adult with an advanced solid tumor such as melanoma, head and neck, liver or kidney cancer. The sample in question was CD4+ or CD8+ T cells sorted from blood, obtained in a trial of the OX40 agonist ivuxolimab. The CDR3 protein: CASSAPSGSGSNQPQHF. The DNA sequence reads TGTGCCAGCAGTGCACCATCTGGGTCAGGTAGCAATCAGCCCCAGCATTTT.